A single sample is the source of the 11 T cell receptor beta chains below, sequenced in a study of shared clonotypes between healthy human individuals. Profiled with immunoSEQ multiplex PCR; TCRdb holds only in-frame clones, not every one. The table records approximately 740,000 clones, about 74% of them present only once. Sequencing was done on a sample of memory CD4+ T cells sorted from blood. Regarding subset: CD45RA-negative fraction. These receptor sequences come from a woman aged 25 to 39 in good health.

This rearrangement joins TRBV7-8 to TRBJ1-2; D remains unclear. Germline V lookup: CDR1 SGHVS, CDR2 FQNEAQ. The CDR3 runs 17 residues. Trimming cost V 5 bases and J 4 bases, with 23 bases left between them. The CDR3 protein is CASSLSAERVRVYGYTF. As DNA, the CDR3 is TGTGCCAGCAGCCTATCCGCCGAGAGGGTCCGAGTCTATGGCTACACCTTC. The full variable domain, completed using reference TRBV7-8 and TRBJ1-2, is GAGVSQSPRYKVAKRGQDVALRCDPISGHVSLFWYQQALGQGPEFLTYFQNEAQLDKSGLPSDRFFAERPEGSVSTLKIQRTQQEDSAVYLCASSLSAERVRVYGYTFGSGTRLTVV.

This clone was observed a few times. The J gene is TRBJ1-2, the V gene TRBV18; D unresolved. V lost 2 bases and J 2 bases, leaving 6 bases between the germline ends. From germline, CDR1 is KGHSH and CDR2 LQKENI. This CDR3 spans 13 amino acids. The CDR3 sequence: CASSPTNNYGYTF. CDR3 nucleotide sequence: TGTGCCAGCTCACCAACGAACAACTATGGCTACACCTTC.

In nucleotides, the CDR3 is TGTGCCAGCAGTTTGAGCAGGGACTACAATGAGCAGTTCTTC. Residues: CASSLSRDYNEQFF. The chain is built from TRBV27 and TRBJ2-1; a possible D gene is TRBD1 (5 bases). The V gene's germline CDR1 is MNHEY and CDR2 SMNVEV (reference sequence). V shed 3 bases and J shed 3 bases, with 9 bases lying between them. The CDR3 is 14 amino acids.

The genes are TRBV5-1 and TRBJ2-2; 7 nucleotides match TRBD1. The CDR3 loop spans 16 amino acids. With 4 bases clipped from V and 1 base from J, the junction kept 7 bases outside the gene matches. CDR1 is SGHRS and CDR2 is YFSETQ in the germline V gene. The CDR3 is CASSVTGLGNTGELFF. CDR3 nucleotides: TGCGCCAGCAGCGTGACAGGGCTGGGGAACACCGGGGAGCTGTTTTTT.

Concerning this clone itself: Distinct nucleotide sequences in the sample also encode this CDR3. The chain combines TRBV5-1 with TRBJ2-3; 12 bases fit TRBD2. This CDR3 contains 16 residues. After removal of 4 bases from V and 0 bases from J, the junction contained 3 bases not matched to a gene. The V gene's germline CDR1 is SGHRS and CDR2 YFSETQ. The CDR3 nucleotides read TGCGCCAGCAGCCTAGGGACTAGCGGGAGCACAGATACGCAGTATTTT. Translation: CASSLGTSGSTDTQYF. Full variable domain (remainder filled in from reference TRBV5-1 and TRBJ2-3): KAGVTQTPRYLIKTRGQQVTLSCSPISGHRSVSWYQQTPGQGLQFLFEYFSETQRNKGNFPGRFSGRQFSNSRSEMNVSTLELGDSALYLCASSLGTSGSTDTQYFGPGTRLTVL.

The chain uses TRBV6-5 and TRBJ2-3; no definite D call. The germline V gene encodes CDR1 MNHEY and CDR2 SVGAGI. Trimming left V 5 bases short and J 2 bases short, with 14 bases between. This CDR3 contains 15 residues. Written as DNA, the CDR3 is TGTGCCAGCAGTCCTTCGACCCGACCCACAGATACGCAGTATTTT. Protein sequence: CASSPSTRPTDTQYF.

This rearrangement joins TRBV19 to TRBJ1-3; D ambiguous. Looked up from germline, CDR1 is LNHDA and CDR2 is SQIVND (reference sequence). V was trimmed by 3 bases and J by 0 bases, leaving 12 bases between them. CDR3 length equals 16 residues. This chain's CDR3 is CASSISQRLSGNTIYF. Here the CDR3 DNA reads TGTGCCAGTAGTATTTCCCAGCGCCTCTCTGGAAACACCATATATTTT.

This clone was seen just once. The chain uses TRBV19 and TRBJ2-3, with D possibly being TRBD1 (5 bases). This CDR3 spans 18 amino acids. In germline, CDR1 is LNHDA, CDR2 SQIVND (reference sequence). With 6 bases removed from V and 2 bases from J, the gap between germline ends came to 24 bases. This CDR3 reads CASSDRAPGPVVTDTQYF. The CDR3, as DNA: TGTGCCAGTAGCGATCGTGCACCAGGGCCGGTAGTCACAGATACGCAGTATTTT.

The J gene is TRBJ2-5, the V gene TRBV29-1, with 11 nucleotides matching TRBD1. The V segment lost 4 bases and the J segment 0 bases; nucleotides outside the gene matches: 4. Germline lookup yields CDR1 SQVTM and CDR2 ANQGSEA. This CDR3 is 15 amino acids long. This CDR3 reads CSVARDRGDQETQYF. CDR3 DNA sequence: TGCAGCGTTGCCAGGGACAGGGGGGACCAAGAGACCCAGTACTTC.

This chain connects TRBV5-1 to TRBJ1-1; D possibly corresponds to TRBD1 (5 bases). Trimming shortened V by 5 bases and J by 2 bases, and 13 bases separated the two germline ends. The length of the CDR3 is 14 residues. Germline CDR1 reads SGHRS; CDR2 reads YFSETQ. The CDR3, as DNA: TGCGCCAGCAGTCTGCAGGGTTTTAACACTGAAGCTTTCTTT. Residues: CASSLQGFNTEAFF.

This chain uses TRBV28 with TRBJ2-3; 7 bases map to TRBD2. The CDR3 is made up of 15 amino acids. V was clipped by 4 bases and J by 3 bases; unmatched bases: 7. From germline, CDR1 is MDHEN and CDR2 SYDVKM. In DNA, the CDR3 is TGTGCCAGCAGTTCAGCCGGGACTACAACAGATACGCAGTATTTT. Translating gives CASSSAGTTTDTQYF.